This T cell receptor beta chain was captured in a study of radiation and T cells in renal cell carcinoma. Study summary: Nephrectomy followed 15 Gy stereotactic body radiation by 4 weeks. General study points: Baseline intratumoral clonotype presence is unknown without pretreatment biopsies. From baseline, blood top tumor clonotypes peaked at 2 weeks post-radiation.

With respect to this clone: The target antigen is unknown.

The method was immunoSEQ multiplex PCR; TCRdb's version includes in-frame clones alone and lacks a portion of them. The sample lists 140,000 to 150,000 clones, about 88% seen once, with roughly 4.1% in the top ten. The sample's time point: baseline pretreatment blood. The treatment denotes: 15 Gy SBRT to primary tumor, nephrectomy 4 weeks later. Serial blood draws occurred at baseline and 2 and 4 weeks post-SBRT. This CDR3 comprises 15 residues. From germline, CDR1 is LNHDA and CDR2 SQIVND (reference sequence). V gave up 0 bases and J gave up 0 bases, with 8 bases separating them. This chain joins TRBV19 and TRBJ1-1; no firm D call. The sequenced sample was blood, obtained from a patient whose treatment included radiotherapy and nephrectomy. The sequence came from a woman in her seventies with renal cell carcinoma. The CDR3 loop reads CASSIEGGLNTEAFF. The CDR3, as DNA: TGTGCCAGTAGTATAGAGGGAGGATTGAACACTGAAGCTTTCTTT.